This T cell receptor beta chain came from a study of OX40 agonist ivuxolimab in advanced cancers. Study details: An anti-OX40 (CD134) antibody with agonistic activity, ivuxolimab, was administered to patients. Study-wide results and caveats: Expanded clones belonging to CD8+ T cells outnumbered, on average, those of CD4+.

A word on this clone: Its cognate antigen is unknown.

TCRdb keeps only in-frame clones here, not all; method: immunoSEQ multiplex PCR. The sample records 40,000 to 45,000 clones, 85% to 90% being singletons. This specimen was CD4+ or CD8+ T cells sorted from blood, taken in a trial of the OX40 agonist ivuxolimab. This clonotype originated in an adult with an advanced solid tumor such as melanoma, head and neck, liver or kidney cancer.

This chain's CDR3 is CASSDQSSEQFF. In DNA form, the CDR3 reads TGTGCCAGCAGTGACCAGAGTAGTGAGCAGTTCTTC. V gene TRBV2 combines with J gene TRBJ2-1; no clear D. V lost 3 bases, J lost 9 bases, and 9 bases lay in between. CDR3 size: 12 residues. The V gene's germline CDR1 is SNHLY and CDR2 FYNNEI.